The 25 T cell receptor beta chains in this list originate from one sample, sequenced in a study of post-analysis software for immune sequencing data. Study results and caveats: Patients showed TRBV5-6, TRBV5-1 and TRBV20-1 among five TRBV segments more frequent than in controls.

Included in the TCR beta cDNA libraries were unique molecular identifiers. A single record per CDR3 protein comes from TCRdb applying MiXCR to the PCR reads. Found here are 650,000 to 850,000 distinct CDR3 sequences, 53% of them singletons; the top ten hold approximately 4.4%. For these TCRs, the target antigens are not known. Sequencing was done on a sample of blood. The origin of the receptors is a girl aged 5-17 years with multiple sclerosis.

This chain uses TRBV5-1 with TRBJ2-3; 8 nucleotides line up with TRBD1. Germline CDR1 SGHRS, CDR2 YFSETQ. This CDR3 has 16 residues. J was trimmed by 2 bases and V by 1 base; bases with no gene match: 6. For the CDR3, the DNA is TGCGCCAGCAGCTTGTCGGCAGGGGGCTTCACAGATACGCAGTATTTT. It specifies CASSLSAGGFTDTQYF.

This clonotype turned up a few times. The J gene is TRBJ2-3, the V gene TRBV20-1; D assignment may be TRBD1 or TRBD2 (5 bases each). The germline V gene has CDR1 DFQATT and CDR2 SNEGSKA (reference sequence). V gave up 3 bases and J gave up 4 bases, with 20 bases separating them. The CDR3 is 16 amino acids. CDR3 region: CSASGDGPSAPDTQYF. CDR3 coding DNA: TGCAGTGCTAGCGGGGACGGGCCCTCGGCGCCAGATACGCAGTATTTT.

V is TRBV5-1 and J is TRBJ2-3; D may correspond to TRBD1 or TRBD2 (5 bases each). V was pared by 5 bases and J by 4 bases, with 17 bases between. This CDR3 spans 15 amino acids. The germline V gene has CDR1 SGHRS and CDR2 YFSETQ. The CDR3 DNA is TGCGCCAGCAGACTAGGGACCGCTAAGGCAGATACGCAGTATTTT. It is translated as CASRLGTAKADTQYF.

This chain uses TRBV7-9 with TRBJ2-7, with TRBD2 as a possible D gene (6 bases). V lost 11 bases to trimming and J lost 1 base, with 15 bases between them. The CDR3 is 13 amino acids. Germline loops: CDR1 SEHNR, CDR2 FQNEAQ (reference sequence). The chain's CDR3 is CALSSGQSYEQYF. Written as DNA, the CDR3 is TGTGCCCTTTCGAGCGGGCAGTCCTACGAGCAGTACTTC.

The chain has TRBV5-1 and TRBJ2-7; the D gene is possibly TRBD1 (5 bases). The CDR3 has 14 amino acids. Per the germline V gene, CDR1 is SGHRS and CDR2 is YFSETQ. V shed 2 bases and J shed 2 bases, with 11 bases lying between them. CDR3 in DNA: TGCGCCAGCAGCTTCTTGGAGACAGCCTACGAGCAGTACTTC. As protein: CASSFLETAYEQYF.

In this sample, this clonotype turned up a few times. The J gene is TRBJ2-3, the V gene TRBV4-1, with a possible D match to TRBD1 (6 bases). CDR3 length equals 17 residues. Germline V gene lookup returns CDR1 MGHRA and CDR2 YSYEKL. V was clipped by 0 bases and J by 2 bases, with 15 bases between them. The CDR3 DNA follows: TGCGCCAGCAGCCAAGAGGTCCGGACAGAAGTCACAGATACGCAGTATTTT. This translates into CASSQEVRTEVTDTQYF.

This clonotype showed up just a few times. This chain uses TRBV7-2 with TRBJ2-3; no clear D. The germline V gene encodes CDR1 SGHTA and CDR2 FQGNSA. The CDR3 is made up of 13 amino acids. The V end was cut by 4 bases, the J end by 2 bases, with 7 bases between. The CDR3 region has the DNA TGTGCCAGCAGCTCCCCTTTCACAGATACGCAGTATTTT. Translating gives CASSSPFTDTQYF.

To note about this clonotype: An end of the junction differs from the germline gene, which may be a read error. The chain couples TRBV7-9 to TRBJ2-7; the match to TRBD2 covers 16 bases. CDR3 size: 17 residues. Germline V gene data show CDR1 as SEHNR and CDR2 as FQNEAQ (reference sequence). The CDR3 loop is CVSSPGTSGRAHYEQYF. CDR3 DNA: TGTGTCAGCTCCCCGGGGACTAGCGGGAGGGCCCACTACGAGCAGTACTTC.

The CDR3 DNA reads as TGCGCCAGCAGCTTGAGGTTCGAGGGTGAAGCTTTCTTT. Translating gives CASSLRFEGEAFF. The J gene is TRBJ1-1, the V gene TRBV5-1; the D is unclear. Germline values: CDR1 SGHRS, CDR2 YFSETQ. The CDR3 covers 13 residues. V was pared by 1 base and J by 7 bases, with 11 bases between.

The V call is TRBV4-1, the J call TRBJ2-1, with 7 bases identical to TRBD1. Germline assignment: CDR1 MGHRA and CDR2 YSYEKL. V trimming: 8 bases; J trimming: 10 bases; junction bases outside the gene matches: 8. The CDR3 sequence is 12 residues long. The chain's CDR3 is CASAGQAGEQFF. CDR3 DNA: TGCGCCAGCGCAGGACAGGCAGGGGAGCAGTTCTTC.

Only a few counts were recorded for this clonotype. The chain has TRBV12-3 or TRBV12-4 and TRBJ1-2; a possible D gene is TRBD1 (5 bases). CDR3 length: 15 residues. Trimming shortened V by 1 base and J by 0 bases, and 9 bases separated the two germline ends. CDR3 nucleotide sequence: TGTGCCAGCAGTTTAGGTACAGGAACTAACTATGGCTACACCTTC. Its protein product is CASSLGTGTNYGYTF.

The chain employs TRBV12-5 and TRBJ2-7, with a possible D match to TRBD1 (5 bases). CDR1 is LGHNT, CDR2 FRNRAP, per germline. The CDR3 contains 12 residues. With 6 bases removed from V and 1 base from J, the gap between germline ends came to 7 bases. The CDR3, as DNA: TGTGCTAGTGGCCCAGGGTCCTACGAGCAGTACTTC. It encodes CASGPGSYEQYF.

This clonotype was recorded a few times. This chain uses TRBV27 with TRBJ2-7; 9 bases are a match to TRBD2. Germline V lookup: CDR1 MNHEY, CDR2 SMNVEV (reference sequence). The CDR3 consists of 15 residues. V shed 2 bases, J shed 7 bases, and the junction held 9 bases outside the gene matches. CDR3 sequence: CASSLGLALIREQYF. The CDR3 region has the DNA TGTGCCAGCAGTTTAGGACTAGCGCTTATAAGGGAGCAGTACTTC.

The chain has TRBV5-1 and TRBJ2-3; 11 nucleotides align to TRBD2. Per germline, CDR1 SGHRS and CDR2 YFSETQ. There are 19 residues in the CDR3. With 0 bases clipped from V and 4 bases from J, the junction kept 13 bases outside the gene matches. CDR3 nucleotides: TGCGCCAGCAGCTTGGCCGTTTTTGTTAGCGGGAGGGCGTCAGATACGCAGTATTTT. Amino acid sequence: CASSLAVFVSGRASDTQYF.

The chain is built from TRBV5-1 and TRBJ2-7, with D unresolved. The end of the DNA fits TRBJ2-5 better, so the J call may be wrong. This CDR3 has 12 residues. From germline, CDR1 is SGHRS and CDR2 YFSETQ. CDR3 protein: CASSFAAETQYF. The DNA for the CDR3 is TGCGCCAGCAGCTTCGCAGCAGAGACCCAGTACTTC.

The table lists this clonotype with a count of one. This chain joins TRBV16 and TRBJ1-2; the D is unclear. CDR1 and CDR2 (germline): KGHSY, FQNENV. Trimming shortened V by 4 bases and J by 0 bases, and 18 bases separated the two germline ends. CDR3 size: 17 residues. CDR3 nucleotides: TGTGCCAGCAGCCCACGTGGAGGGAGACTTCCTAACTATGGCTACACCTTC. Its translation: CASSPRGGRLPNYGYTF. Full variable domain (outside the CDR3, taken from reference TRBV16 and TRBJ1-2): GEEVAQTPKHLVRGEGQKAKLYCAPIKGHSYVFWYQQVLKNEFKFLISFQNENVFDETGMPKERFSAKCLPNSPCSLEIQATKLEDSAVYFCASSPRGGRLPNYGYTFGSGTRLTVV.

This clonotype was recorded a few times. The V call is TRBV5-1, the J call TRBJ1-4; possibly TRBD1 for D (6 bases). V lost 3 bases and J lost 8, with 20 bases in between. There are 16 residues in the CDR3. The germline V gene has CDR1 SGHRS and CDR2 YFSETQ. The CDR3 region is CASSYSPSGGPEKLFF. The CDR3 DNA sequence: TGCGCCAGCAGCTATTCACCGTCCGGGGGCCCCGAAAAACTGTTTTTT. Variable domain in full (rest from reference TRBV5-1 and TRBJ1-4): KAGVTQTPRYLIKTRGQQVTLSCSPISGHRSVSWYQQTPGQGLQFLFEYFSETQRNKGNFPGRFSGRQFSNSRSEMNVSTLELGDSALYLCASSYSPSGGPEKLFFGSGTQLSVL.

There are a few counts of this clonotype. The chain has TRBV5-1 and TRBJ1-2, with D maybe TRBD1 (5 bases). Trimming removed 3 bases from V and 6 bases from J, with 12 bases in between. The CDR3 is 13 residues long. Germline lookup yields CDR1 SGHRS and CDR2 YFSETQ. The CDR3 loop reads CASSSTGVNGYTF. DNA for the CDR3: TGCGCCAGCAGCTCCACGGGGGTTAATGGCTACACCTTC.

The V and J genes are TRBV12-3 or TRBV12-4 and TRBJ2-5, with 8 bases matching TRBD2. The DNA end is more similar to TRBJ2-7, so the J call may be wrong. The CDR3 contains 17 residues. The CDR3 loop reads CASSLAALAGPPYEQYF. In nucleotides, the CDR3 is TGTGCCAGCAGTTTAGCGGCGCTAGCGGGCCCCCCCTACGAGCAGTACTTC.

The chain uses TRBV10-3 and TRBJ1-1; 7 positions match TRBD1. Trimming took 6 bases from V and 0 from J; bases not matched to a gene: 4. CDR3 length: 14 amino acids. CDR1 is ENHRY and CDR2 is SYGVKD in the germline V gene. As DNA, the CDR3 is TGTGCCATCAGCCCACAGGGGATGAACACTGAAGCTTTCTTT. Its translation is CAISPQGMNTEAFF.

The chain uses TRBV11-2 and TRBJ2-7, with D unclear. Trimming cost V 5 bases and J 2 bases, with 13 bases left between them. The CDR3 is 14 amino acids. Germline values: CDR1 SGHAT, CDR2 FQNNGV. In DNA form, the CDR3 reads TGTGCCAGCAGCCCGAGTGGAGTTCCCTACGAGCAGTACTTC. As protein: CASSPSGVPYEQYF.

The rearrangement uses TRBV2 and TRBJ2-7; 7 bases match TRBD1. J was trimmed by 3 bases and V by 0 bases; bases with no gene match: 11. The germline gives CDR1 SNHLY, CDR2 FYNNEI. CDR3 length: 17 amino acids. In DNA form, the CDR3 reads TGTGCCAGCAGTGAAGCAAGGGGGCGCGACTATTACTACGAGCAGTACTTC. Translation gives CASSEARGRDYYYEQYF.

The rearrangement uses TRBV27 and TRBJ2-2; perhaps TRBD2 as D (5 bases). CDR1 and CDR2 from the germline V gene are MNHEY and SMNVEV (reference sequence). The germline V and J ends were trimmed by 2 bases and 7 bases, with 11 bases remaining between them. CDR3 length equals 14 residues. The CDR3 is CASSLVPGDGELFF. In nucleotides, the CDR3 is TGTGCCAGCAGTTTAGTTCCCGGGGACGGGGAGCTGTTTTTT.

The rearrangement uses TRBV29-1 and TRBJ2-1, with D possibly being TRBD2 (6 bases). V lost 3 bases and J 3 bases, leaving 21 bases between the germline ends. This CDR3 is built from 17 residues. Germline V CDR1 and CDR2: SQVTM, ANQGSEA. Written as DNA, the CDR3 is TGCAGCGTTGAGGAGGGCCTGATGGGACCCAACTACAATGAGCAGTTCTTC. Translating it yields CSVEEGLMGPNYNEQFF.

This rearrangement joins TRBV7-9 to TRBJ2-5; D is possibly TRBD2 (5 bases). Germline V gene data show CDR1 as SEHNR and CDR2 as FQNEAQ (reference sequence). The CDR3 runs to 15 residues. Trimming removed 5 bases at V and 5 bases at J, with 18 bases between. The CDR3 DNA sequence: TGTGCCAGCAGCGGAATGGACTCTGCTGGGGAGACCCAGTACTTC. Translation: CASSGMDSAGETQYF.